The 18 T cell receptor beta chains below all came from one sample that was sequenced in a study of blood T cells in healthy people across ages. Next came a second PCR, run for about 7 to 12 cycles, which used a sample-barcoded 5' primer along with a J-beta primer mix. One entry per CDR3 protein, called by TCRdb with MiXCR from the 5' RACE reads. The top ten hold 7.7% of the sample, which has around 1,500,000 distinct CDR3 sequences, roughly 27% seen once. The material sequenced was blood. The receptors derive from a woman in her 30s in good health.

CDR3 residues: CASSQGNGLDGYTF. For the CDR3, the DNA is TGTGCCAGCTCACAGGGGAACGGGTTGGATGGCTACACCTTC. The V call is TRBV18, the J call TRBJ1-2; weak D call: TRBD1 (5 bases). The CDR3 has 14 residues. Trimming removed 4 bases from V and 6 bases from J, with 15 bases in between. CDR1 is KGHSH, CDR2 LQKENI, per germline.

This clonotype appeared a few times. V and J are TRBV12-3 or TRBV12-4 and TRBJ1-2; 9 nucleotides match TRBD1. CDR3 size: 11 residues. Unmatched junction bases numbered 7, after V lost 8 bases and J lost 12 bases. CDR3 protein: CASGDRVLNTF. The CDR3 DNA is TGTGCCAGCGGGGACAGGGTCCTTAACACCTTC.

This clonotype was detected only a few times. This chain joins TRBV27 and TRBJ1-3, with D possibly being TRBD1 (6 bases). This CDR3 spans 14 amino acids. The germline V gene encodes CDR1 MNHEY and CDR2 SMNVEV (reference sequence). The V and J ends lost 2 bases and 4 bases respectively, with 9 bases between them. Here the CDR3 DNA reads TGTGCCAGCAGTTTACATCAGGGGGGAAACACCATATATTTT. Translating gives CASSLHQGGNTIYF.

The V and J genes are TRBV2 and TRBJ2-1; either TRBD1 or TRBD2 may fit D (5 bases each). The V and J ends lost 2 bases and 8 bases respectively, with 7 bases between them. Germline CDR1 is SNHLY and CDR2 is FYNNEI. The CDR3 has 12 amino acids. DNA of the CDR3: TGTGCCAGCAGTGAACAGGGAGATGAGCAGTTCTTC. It is translated as CASSEQGDEQFF.

This sequence joins TRBV11-2 and TRBJ2-7, with a tentative D call TRBD1 (5 bases). V lost 5 bases and J lost 3, with 20 bases in between. This CDR3 is built from 16 residues. Germline V gives CDR1 SGHAT, CDR2 FQNNGV. CDR3 sequence reads: CASSQDSQGFLYEQYF. The CDR3 DNA reads as TGTGCCAGCAGCCAAGATAGTCAGGGCTTTCTCTACGAGCAGTACTTC.

Concerning this clonotype: This likely comes from a read error, as the CDR3 has no conserved phenylalanine or tryptophan at its end. V usage is TRBV29-1 and J usage is TRBJ1-4, with 9 bases that match TRBD1. The V gene's germline CDR1 is SQVTM and CDR2 ANQGSEA. The CDR3 runs to 15 residues. CDR3 amino acids: CGVGSGDRAVEKLFI. CDR3 nucleotide sequence: TGCGGCGTCGGCTCGGGGGACAGGGCGGTGGAAAAACTGTTTATT.

This clonotype showed up many times. The chain has TRBV10-3 and TRBJ2-1; perhaps TRBD2 as D (6 bases). Germline V lookup: CDR1 ENHRY, CDR2 SYGVKD. V lost 10 bases, J lost 10 bases, and 17 bases lay in between. CDR3 length: 12 residues. DNA of the CDR3: TGTGCCACCAGAGGCGGGATGGGCGAGCAGTTCTTC. Translated: CATRGGMGEQFF.

The V call is TRBV7-2, the J call TRBJ1-4; D is undetermined. Germline V CDR1 and CDR2: SGHTA, FQGNSA. The CDR3 length is 12 residues. V was shortened by 3 bases and J by 9 bases, with 8 bases between the two germline ends. The CDR3 nucleotides are TGTACCAGCAGCTTCAACAGTCAAAAACTGTTTTTT. The encoded protein is CTSSFNSQKLFF.

The chain recombines TRBV5-1 with TRBJ1-2; 7 positions agree with TRBD1. The length of the CDR3 is 16 residues. With V trimmed by 3 bases and J by 0 bases, 8 bases remained unmatched. The germline gives CDR1 SGHRS, CDR2 YFSETQ. CDR3 region: CASSSDRVGTNYGYTF. CDR3 coding DNA: TGCGCCAGCAGCTCCGACAGGGTTGGGACTAACTATGGCTACACCTTC.

This clonotype was seen a few times. This chain connects TRBV6-6 to TRBJ2-7; 12 positions agree with TRBD1. With V trimmed by 8 bases and J by 5 bases, 7 bases remained unmatched. Per germline, CDR1 MNHNY and CDR2 SVGAGI (reference sequence). The CDR3 length is 14 residues. CDR3 nucleotides: TGTGCCAGCGTCCGGGACAGGGGGCTCAACGAGCAGTACTTC. Its translation is CASVRDRGLNEQYF.

This clonotype was observed a handful of times. The junction differs from germline at one of its ends, possibly a read error. The V and J genes are TRBV7-2 and TRBJ2-7; 8 bases fit TRBD2. The CDR3 loop spans 15 amino acids. CDR1 and CDR2 from the germline V gene are SGHTA and FQGNSA. The chain's CDR3 is CVSSFIAGLVHEQYF. The CDR3 coding sequence is TGTGTCAGCAGCTTTATAGCGGGGTTGGTCCACGAGCAGTACTTC.

This clonotype was seen only a few times. The genes are TRBV7-2 and TRBJ1-6, with D unresolved. The germline gives CDR1 SGHTA, CDR2 FQGNSA. CDR3 size: 15 residues. V shed 6 bases and J shed 7 bases, with 16 bases lying between them. The CDR3 DNA is TGTGCCAGCAGGCAAGCCGACGCGAAGAATTCACCCCTCCACTTT. Amino acid sequence: CASRQADAKNSPLHF.

In this sample, this clonotype turned up a few times. The DNA for the CDR3 is TGTGCCAGCAGCTACAGGGGGCTATTGGAGACCCAGTACTTC. This sequence encodes CASSYRGLLETQYF. The chain combines TRBV3-1 with TRBJ2-5, with 9 nucleotides matching TRBD1. The trim removed 5 bases at V and 5 bases at J, leaving 6 bases unmatched. The germline CDR1 and CDR2 sequences are LGHDT and YNNKEL (reference sequence). The CDR3 consists of 14 residues.

This clonotype was seen many times. The chain has TRBV29-1 and TRBJ2-7; 8 nucleotides line up with TRBD1. The CDR3 is 12 amino acids. The V and J ends lost 5 bases and 4 bases, in that order; junction bases with no gene match: 4. Germline-derived CDR1 and CDR2 are SQVTM and ANQGSEA. CDR3 residues: CSVFWTGYEQYF. DNA for the CDR3: TGCAGCGTTTTTTGGACAGGGTACGAGCAGTACTTC.

About this clonotype: A junction end diverges from the germline sequence, so it may reflect a read error. V usage is TRBV12-3 or TRBV12-4 and J usage is TRBJ2-5; D is unclear. The CDR3 spans 14 residues. The CDR3 here is CASSPLRTQGTQYF. DNA of the CDR3: TGTGCCAGCAGTCCCTTGCGGACCCAAGGGACCCAGTACTTC.

The CDR3 spells CSASTVTGLNSPLHF. CDR3 nucleotide sequence: TGCAGTGCCTCAACAGTTACCGGCCTTAATTCACCCCTCCACTTT. The chain joins TRBV20-1 to TRBJ1-6; D remains unclear. CDR3 size: 15 residues. Between the trimmed V and J ends, which lost 6 bases and 6 bases, there was a span of 18 bases. The germline V gene encodes CDR1 DFQATT and CDR2 SNEGSKA (reference sequence).

The chain recombines TRBV5-6 with TRBJ2-5; 8 nucleotides match TRBD1. CDR3 length: 15 amino acids. The V gene end was trimmed by 3 bases and the J gene end by 1 base; junction bases not matched to a gene: 5. Germline V gene data show CDR1 as SGHDT and CDR2 as YYEEEE. CDR3 region: CASSWPDRGQETQYF. Written as DNA, the CDR3 is TGTGCCAGCAGCTGGCCCGACAGGGGCCAAGAGACCCAGTACTTC.

The J gene is TRBJ2-1, the V gene TRBV20-1; no clear D. The CDR3 has 13 amino acids. The germline V gene has CDR1 DFQATT and CDR2 SNEGSKA (reference sequence). V was trimmed by 0 bases and J by 8 bases, leaving 11 bases between them. This CDR3 is CSARDTARYEQFF. In DNA form, the CDR3 reads TGCAGTGCTAGAGATACGGCGAGGTATGAGCAGTTCTTC.